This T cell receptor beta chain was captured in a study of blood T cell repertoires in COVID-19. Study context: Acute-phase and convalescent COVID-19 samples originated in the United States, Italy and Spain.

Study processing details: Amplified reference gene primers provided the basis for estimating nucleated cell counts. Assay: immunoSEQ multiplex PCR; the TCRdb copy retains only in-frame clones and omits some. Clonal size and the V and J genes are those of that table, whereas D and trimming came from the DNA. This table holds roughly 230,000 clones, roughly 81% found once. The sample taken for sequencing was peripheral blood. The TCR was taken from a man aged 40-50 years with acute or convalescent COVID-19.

CDR3 DNA: TGTGCCAGCAGTGAGTCTTTGCGGTCGGAAGGCTACACCTTC. This encodes CASSESLRSEGYTF. V and J are TRBV2 and TRBJ1-2; D ambiguous. V lost 3 bases and J lost 8, with 16 bases in between. Germline values: CDR1 SNHLY, CDR2 FYNNEI. The CDR3 sequence is 14 residues long. The full variable domain, in which reference TRBV2 and TRBJ1-2 provide the parts outside the CDR3, is EPEVTQTPSHQVTQMGQEVILRCVPISNHLYFYWYRQILGQKVEFLVSFYNNEISEKSEIFDDQFSVERPDGSNFTLKIRSTKLEDSAMYFCASSESLRSEGYTFGSGTRLTVV.